The 30 T cell receptor beta chains presented below share a single source sample, sequenced in a study of blood T cell repertoires in COVID-19 (dated by TCRdb to the early 2020s). Libraries were constructed by the immunoSEQ multiplex PCR assay. TCRdb stores this immuneACCESS table with in-frame sequences only. Part of the clones is absent; in the studies checked, under half of the shortfall reflects unresolved V genes, and no reason is known for the rest. This sample is represented by about 370,000 clones; roughly 90% of them were singletons. Approximately 3% of the sample is in the top ten clones. Sample: peripheral blood. The receptor source for this set is a woman aged 30 to 39 with COVID-19, enrolled during active disease.

V gene TRBV7-8 combines with J gene TRBJ2-5, with 7 bases matching TRBD1. CDR1 is SGHVS, CDR2 FQNEAQ, per germline. V lost 5 bases, J lost 1 base, and 4 bases stayed unmatched. The CDR3 sequence is 14 residues long. The DNA of the CDR3 is TGTGCCAGCAGCGGGTGGACAGGCCAAGAGACCCAGTACTTC. It specifies CASSGWTGQETQYF.

This clone came up once. CDR3 sequence (DNA): TGCGCCAGCAGCTTGGTTTTTGGCGGGAGCGTCGATGAGCAGTTCTTC. It specifies CASSLVFGGSVDEQFF. The genes are TRBV5-1 and TRBJ2-1; TRBD2 matches at 7 bases. Germline trimming cut 0 bases from V and 8 bases from J; bases unmatched to any gene: 11. CDR3 size: 16 residues. CDR1 and CDR2 (germline): SGHRS, YFSETQ.

This chain connects TRBV5-1 to TRBJ2-7; D possibly corresponds to TRBD1 (6 bases). The CDR3 has 12 residues. Germline CDR1 and CDR2: SGHRS and YFSETQ. The V and J ends lost 5 bases and 3 bases respectively, with 9 bases between them. The CDR3 DNA reads TGCGCCAGCAGACAGGGAAACTACGAGCAGTACTTC. Its protein product is CASRQGNYEQYF.

V and J are TRBV6-1 and TRBJ1-2; tentatively, D is TRBD1 (5 bases). Trimming cost V 2 bases and J 4 bases, with 11 bases left between them. This CDR3 is built from 14 residues. Germline CDR1 and CDR2: MNHNS and SASEGT. In nucleotides, the CDR3 is TGTGCCAGCAGTGAACTGGCGGGACCCTATGGCTACACCTTC. It translates to CASSELAGPYGYTF.

The CDR3, as DNA: TGTGCCAGCAGCTACCCCTCTAGCGGGGAAGAGACCCAGTACTTC. Protein: CASSYPSSGEETQYF. This chain connects TRBV7-9 to TRBJ2-5; TRBD2 agrees at 9 bases. The ends lost 4 bases at V and 3 bases at J; junction bases unmatched: 6. This CDR3 has 15 amino acids. Germline CDR1 SEHNR, CDR2 FQNEAQ (reference sequence).

The chain has TRBV7-6 and TRBJ2-1; 9 positions agree with TRBD1. Per germline, CDR1 SGHVS and CDR2 FNYEAQ. The CDR3 length is 15 residues. The trim removed 5 bases at V and 4 bases at J, leaving 6 bases unmatched. CDR3 sequence reads: CASSLGQGLYNEQFF. The CDR3 region has the DNA TGTGCCAGCAGCCTCGGACAGGGGCTTTACAATGAGCAGTTCTTC.

The V call is TRBV5-6, the J call TRBJ2-7, with D tentatively TRBD1 (6 bases). Per germline, CDR1 SGHDT and CDR2 YYEEEE. V lost 0 bases and J 2 bases, leaving 12 bases between the germline ends. The CDR3 covers 15 residues. The CDR3 nucleotides read TGTGCCAGCAGCTTGGTAGGGTCAGGGGCCTACGAGCAGTACTTC. Residues: CASSLVGSGAYEQYF.

The chain combines TRBV5-4 with TRBJ2-5, with 7 bases that match TRBD2. Germline V gives CDR1 SGHNT, CDR2 YYREEE (reference sequence). There are 14 residues in the CDR3. Trimming took 0 bases from V and 5 from J; bases not matched to a gene: 4. CDR3 coding DNA: TGTGCCAGCAGCTTGGGAGGGACTACGGAGACCCAGTACTTC. This translates into CASSLGGTTETQYF.

V usage is TRBV5-6 and J usage is TRBJ1-1; no firm D call. CDR1 and CDR2 (germline): SGHDT, YYEEEE. The CDR3 consists of 15 residues. The V and J ends lost 0 bases and 0 bases respectively, with 9 bases between them. CDR3 nucleotide sequence: TGTGCCAGCAGCTTGGGGGCAGCATTGAACACTGAAGCTTTCTTT. This codes for CASSLGAALNTEAFF.

The chain uses TRBV29-1 and TRBJ1-1; D gene uncertain. CDR1 and CDR2 (germline): SQVTM, ANQGSEA. This CDR3 has 13 residues. The V and J ends lost 2 bases and 1 base respectively, with 8 bases between them. Here the CDR3 DNA reads TGCAGCGTTGAACCGACTGGGAACACTGAAGCTTTCTTT. This translates into CSVEPTGNTEAFF.

V and J are TRBV7-2 and TRBJ2-1, with 7 bases matching TRBD2. This CDR3 region has 14 residues. J lost 4 bases, V lost 5 bases, and 5 bases had no gene match. The germline CDR1 and CDR2 sequences are SGHTA and FQGNSA. In nucleotides, the CDR3 is TGTGCCAGCAGCGGCGGGAGAGTTTACAATGAGCAGTTCTTC. Amino acids: CASSGGRVYNEQFF.

The chain uses TRBV5-1 and TRBJ2-1; D is undetermined. The CDR3 is 13 residues long. Trimming left V 0 bases short and J 5 bases short, with 6 bases between. Germline V lookup: CDR1 SGHRS, CDR2 YFSETQ. Here the CDR3 reads CASSLDRNNEQFF. The CDR3 nucleotides read TGCGCCAGCAGCTTGGATAGAAACAATGAGCAGTTCTTC.

The V and J genes are TRBV4-2 and TRBJ1-6; possible D gene TRBD1, 5 bases. CDR3 length: 15 residues. Germline V gene data show CDR1 as LGHNA and CDR2 as YNFKEQ. The V end was cut by 1 base, the J end by 7 bases, with 11 bases between. The CDR3 coding sequence is TGTGCCAGCAGCCAAGGCGGGGGAAGGAATTCACCCCTCCACTTT. It encodes CASSQGGGRNSPLHF.

The V gene is TRBV6-2 or TRBV6-3, the J gene TRBJ2-2; D is unresolved. Germline V lookup: CDR1 MNHEY, CDR2 SVGEGT. This CDR3 spans 13 amino acids. V was cut by 2 bases and J by 4 bases, with 5 bases left in between. DNA of the CDR3: TGTGCCAGCAGTTACGTTAGCACCGGGGAGCTGTTTTTT. This gives the protein CASSYVSTGELFF.

This rearrangement joins TRBV6-5 to TRBJ1-6; tentatively, D is TRBD1 (5 bases). From germline, CDR1 is MNHEY and CDR2 SVGAGI. Trimming removed 7 bases at V and 5 bases at J, with 15 bases between. This CDR3 region has 15 residues. The CDR3 here is CASTLTETNNSPLHF. In DNA, the CDR3 is TGTGCCAGCACTCTGACAGAGACGAATAATTCACCCCTCCACTTT.

The chain recombines TRBV3-1 (or the pseudogene TRBV3-2) with TRBJ2-1; D is undetermined. The V end lost 1 base, the J end lost 10 bases, and 8 bases lay between the germline ends. The CDR3 runs to 12 residues. Germline V lookup: CDR1 LGHDT, CDR2 YNNKEL (reference sequence). The CDR3 nucleotides are TGTGCCAGCAGCCAAGGGGTAGCCGAGCAGTTCTTC. This gives the protein CASSQGVAEQFF.

The chain uses TRBV6-6 and TRBJ1-6; 11 bases fit TRBD1. The germline V gene encodes CDR1 MNHNY and CDR2 SVGAGI (reference sequence). The CDR3 is made up of 17 amino acids. The trim removed 6 bases at V and 10 bases at J, leaving 14 bases unmatched. CDR3 amino acids: CASSRLLGTGGGSPLHF. The CDR3 bases are TGTGCCAGCAGCCGACTACTAGGGACAGGGGGAGGATCACCCCTCCACTTT.

This clone has just a few counts. The V call is TRBV20-1, the J call TRBJ1-1; D is unresolved. This CDR3 is built from 14 residues. V was shortened by 3 bases and J by 2 bases, with 13 bases between the two germline ends. Germline assignment: CDR1 DFQATT and CDR2 SNEGSKA (reference sequence). The CDR3 reads CSASMATSNTEAFF. DNA for the CDR3: TGCAGTGCTAGTATGGCCACCAGTAACACTGAAGCTTTCTTT.

CDR3 in DNA: TGCGCCAGCAGCCAAGTCCCGGGACAGCGCCTTTTTACTAACTATGGCTACACCTTC. The encoded protein is CASSQVPGQRLFTNYGYTF. J is TRBJ1-2 and V is TRBV4-3, with 7 positions matching TRBD1. Trimming took 1 base from V and 0 from J; bases not matched to a gene: 14. The V gene's germline CDR1 is LGHNA and CDR2 YSLEER. The CDR3 extends over 19 amino acids.

In this sample, this clone turned up once. The CDR3 DNA sequence: TGTGCCAGCAGCTTAAACAGCTTCAATCAGCCCCAGCATTTT. Encoded protein: CASSLNSFNQPQHF. The chain combines TRBV11-2 with TRBJ1-5, with D unclear. Germline lookup yields CDR1 SGHAT and CDR2 FQNNGV. The V end lost 2 bases, the J end lost 3 bases, and 8 bases lay between the germline ends. The CDR3 spans 14 residues.

The rearrangement uses TRBV6-5 and TRBJ2-1; 7 bases are shared with TRBD2. Germline V gene data show CDR1 as MNHEY and CDR2 as SVGAGI. Trimming cost V 2 bases and J 4 bases; bases outside gene matches: 8. The CDR3 has 16 amino acids. For the CDR3, the DNA is TGTGCCAGCAGTTACAGGTGGGAGGGACCGTACAATGAGCAGTTCTTC. This encodes CASSYRWEGPYNEQFF.

The gene calls are TRBV11-2 and TRBJ1-2; TRBD1 aligns across 8 bases. Germline CDR1 SGHAT, CDR2 FQNNGV. CDR3 length equals 13 residues. The J segment lost 3 bases and the V segment lost 5 bases, leaving 2 bases of the junction unmatched. This CDR3 is CASSAGGDYGYTF. The CDR3 bases are TGTGCCAGCAGCGCAGGGGGCGACTATGGCTACACCTTC.

V gene TRBV27 combines with J gene TRBJ2-2; the D gene is possibly TRBD1 (5 bases). CDR3 length: 16 residues. CDR1 is MNHEY, CDR2 SMNVEV, per germline (reference sequence). V was pared by 2 bases and J by 2 bases, with 12 bases between. The CDR3 region has the DNA TGTGCCAGCAGTTTAAGCCGGACACAAAACACCGGGGAGCTGTTTTTT. Its protein is CASSLSRTQNTGELFF.

The rearrangement links TRBV15 to TRBJ2-3; TRBD2 aligns across 9 bases. CDR1 is LNHNV and CDR2 is YYDKDF in the germline V gene (reference sequence). Losses at the gene ends were 1 base for V and 4 bases for J; bases not matched to a gene: 12. CDR3 length: 18 amino acids. CDR3 sequence reads: CATSRVVLPAGGSDTQYF. The CDR3, as DNA: TGTGCCACCAGCAGAGTAGTGTTGCCAGCGGGAGGATCAGATACGCAGTATTTT.

The chain is built from TRBV3-1 (or the pseudogene TRBV3-2) and TRBJ2-1; D call uncertain. CDR3 size: 12 residues. Germline V gene lookup returns CDR1 LGHDT and CDR2 YNNKEL (reference sequence). The V end lost 2 bases, the J end lost 9 bases, and 8 bases lay between the germline ends. The CDR3 here is CASSQLALEQFF. In DNA form, the CDR3 reads TGTGCCAGCAGCCAATTGGCCCTTGAGCAGTTCTTC.

The V and J genes are TRBV6-6 and TRBJ2-2; the D gene is possibly TRBD2 (6 bases). V lost 2 bases to trimming and J lost 1 base, with 11 bases between them. Per germline, CDR1 MNHNY and CDR2 SVGAGI (reference sequence). CDR3 length: 16 amino acids. CDR3 region: CASSYGRQRNTGELFF. Written as DNA, the CDR3 is TGTGCCAGCAGTTACGGGAGGCAGAGGAACACCGGGGAGCTGTTTTTT.

The CDR3, as DNA: TGCGCCAGCAGCTTGGGGCTAGTTGCGAACACCGGGGAGCTGTTTTTT. Residues: CASSLGLVANTGELFF. V and J are TRBV5-1 and TRBJ2-2; D remains unclear. Per the germline V gene, CDR1 is SGHRS and CDR2 is YFSETQ. V was shortened by 0 bases and J by 0 bases, with 9 bases between the two germline ends. This CDR3 has 16 amino acids.

This rearrangement joins TRBV2 to TRBJ1-5; no reliable D call. CDR1 is SNHLY and CDR2 is FYNNEI in the germline V gene. The CDR3 consists of 14 residues. V gave up 5 bases and J gave up 0 bases, with 8 bases separating them. The CDR3 DNA reads as TGTGCCAGCAGTATCCAGTATAGCAATCAGCCCCAGCATTTT. Protein sequence: CASSIQYSNQPQHF. Combining the CDR3 with reference TRBV2 and TRBJ1-5 gives the whole variable domain EPEVTQTPSHQVTQMGQEVILRCVPISNHLYFYWYRQILGQKVEFLVSFYNNEISEKSEIFDDQFSVERPDGSNFTLKIRSTKLEDSAMYFCASSIQYSNQPQHFGDGTRLSIL.

The chain links TRBV6-5 to TRBJ1-4, with TRBD1 identical over 10 bases. Trimming cost V 5 bases and J 7 bases; bases outside gene matches: 7. This CDR3 is built from 15 residues. CDR1 is MNHEY and CDR2 is SVGAGI in the germline V gene. The CDR3 bases are TGTGCCAGCAGTCCCGGGACAGGGGTGGGTGAAAAACTGTTTTTT. Protein product: CASSPGTGVGEKLFF.

The chain carries TRBV12-3 or TRBV12-4 and TRBJ1-6; no firm D call. V shed 0 bases and J shed 10 bases, with 7 bases lying between them. The CDR3 covers 13 residues. Written as DNA, the CDR3 is TGTGCCAGCAGTTTAGCGGAGGAATCACCCCTCCACTTT. It is translated as CASSLAEESPLHF.